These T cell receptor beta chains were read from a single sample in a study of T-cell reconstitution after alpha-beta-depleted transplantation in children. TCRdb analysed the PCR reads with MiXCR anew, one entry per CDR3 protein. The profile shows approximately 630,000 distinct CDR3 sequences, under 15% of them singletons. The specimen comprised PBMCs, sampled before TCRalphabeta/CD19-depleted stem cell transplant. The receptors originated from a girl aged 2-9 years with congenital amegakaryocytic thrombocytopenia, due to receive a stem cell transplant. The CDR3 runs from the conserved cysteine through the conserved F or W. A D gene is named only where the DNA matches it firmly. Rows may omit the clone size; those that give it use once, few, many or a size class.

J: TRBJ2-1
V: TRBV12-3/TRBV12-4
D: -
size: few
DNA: TGTGCCAGCAGTTTGATCCCCCATAGTGGTGAGCAGTTCTTC
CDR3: CASSLIPHSGEQFF

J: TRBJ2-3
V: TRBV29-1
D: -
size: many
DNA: TGCAGCGTTGAAGAAGCGCTCACAGATACGCAGTATTTT
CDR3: CSVEEALTDTQYF

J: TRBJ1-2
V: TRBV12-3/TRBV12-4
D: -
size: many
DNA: TGTGCCAGCAGCCCAGGGAGGGGGGATGGCTACACCTTC
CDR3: CASSPGRGDGYTF

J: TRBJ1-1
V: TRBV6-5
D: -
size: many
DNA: TGTGCCAGCAGTTACTCCGAGGGGGGTATTAAGAACACTGAAGCTTTCTTT
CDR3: CASSYSEGGIKNTEAFF

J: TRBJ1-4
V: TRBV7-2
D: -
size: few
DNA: TGTGCCAGCAGCTTGGGGGTACACAATGAAAAACTGTTTTTT
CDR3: CASSLGVHNEKLFF

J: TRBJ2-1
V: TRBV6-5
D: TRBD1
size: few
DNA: TGTGCCAGCAGCAACTTAGGACAGGGAACGTTCTTC
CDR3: CASSNLGQGTFF

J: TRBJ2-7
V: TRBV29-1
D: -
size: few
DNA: TGCAGCGTTGAAGCTCCCCAGGGGATCTCCTACGAGCAGTACTTC
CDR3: CSVEAPQGISYEQYF

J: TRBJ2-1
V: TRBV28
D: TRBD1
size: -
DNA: TGTGCCAGCAGCCGACGATCGGGACAGGTAAACAATGAGCAGTTCTTC
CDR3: CASSRRSGQVNNEQFF

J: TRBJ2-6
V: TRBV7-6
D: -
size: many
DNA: TGTGCCAGCAGCTTAGGACAGTTCTCTGGGGCCAACGTCCTGACTTTC
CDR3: CASSLGQFSGANVLTF

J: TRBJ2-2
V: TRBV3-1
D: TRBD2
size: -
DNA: TGTGCCAGCAGCCACACTAGCGGAGTGAACACCGGGGAGCTGTTTTTT
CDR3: CASSHTSGVNTGELFF

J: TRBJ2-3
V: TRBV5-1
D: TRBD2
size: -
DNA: TGCGCCAGCGGCGCCGGACTAGCGACAGATACGCAGTATTTT
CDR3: CASGAGLATDTQYF

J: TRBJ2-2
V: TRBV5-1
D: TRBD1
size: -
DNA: TGCGCCAGCAGCACGGACAGGGGGCTCCCTCTGAACACCGGGGAGCTGTTTTTT
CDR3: CASSTDRGLPLNTGELFF

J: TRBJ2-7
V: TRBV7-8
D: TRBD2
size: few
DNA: TGTGCCAGCAGCTTAGTCGGGCGGGACTACCACGAGCAGTACTTC
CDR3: CASSLVGRDYHEQYF

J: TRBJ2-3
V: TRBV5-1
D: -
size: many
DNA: TGCGCCAGCAGCGCATATCCCGGGCCCAACACAGATACGCAGTATTTT
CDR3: CASSAYPGPNTDTQYF

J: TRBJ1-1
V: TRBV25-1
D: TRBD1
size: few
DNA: TGTGCCAGCAGTGAGTTAGTGACAGGGGTTACTGAAGCTTTCTTT
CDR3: CASSELVTGVTEAFF

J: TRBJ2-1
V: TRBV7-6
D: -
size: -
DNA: TGTGCCAGCAGCGATCTAGCCCCTGAGCAGTTCTTC
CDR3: CASSDLAPEQFF

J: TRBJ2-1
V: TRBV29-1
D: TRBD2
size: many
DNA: TGCAGCGTTGCGGGACTAGCGGGGGAAGTGTGGAATGAGCAGTTCTTC
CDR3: CSVAGLAGEVWNEQFF

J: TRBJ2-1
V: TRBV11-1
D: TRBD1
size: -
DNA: TGTGCCAGCAGCTTAGGACCCAGGGGCGGGGACAGGTCGAACAATGAGCAGTTCTTC
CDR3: CASSLGPRGGDRSNNEQFF

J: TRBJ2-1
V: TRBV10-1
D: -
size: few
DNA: TGCGCCAGCAGTGAAACTGTGGTGGGATCGTCCCCCAATGAGCAGTTCTTC
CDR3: CASSETVVGSSPNEQFF

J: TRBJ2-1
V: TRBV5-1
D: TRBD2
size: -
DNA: TGCGCCAGCAGCATAATTAGCGGGAGCCACTGGAATGAGCAGTTCTTC
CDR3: CASSIISGSHWNEQFF

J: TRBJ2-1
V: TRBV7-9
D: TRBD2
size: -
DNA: TGTGCCAGCAGCGGAGCCCTAGCGGGAGTTGTCGATGAGCAGTTCTTC
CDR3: CASSGALAGVVDEQFF

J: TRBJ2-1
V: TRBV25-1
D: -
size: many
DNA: TGTGCCAGCAGTGAATTGTGGTATGAGCAGTTCTTC
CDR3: CASSELWYEQFF

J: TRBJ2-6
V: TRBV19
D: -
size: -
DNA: TGTGCCACCCTCCAGGACAGTGGGGGCTCTGGGGCCAACGTCCTGACTTTC
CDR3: CATLQDSGGSGANVLTF

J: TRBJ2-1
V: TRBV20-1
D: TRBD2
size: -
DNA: TGCAGTGCTCCCCTCGTTAGCGGGAGCTACAATGAGCAGTTCTTC
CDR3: CSAPLVSGSYNEQFF

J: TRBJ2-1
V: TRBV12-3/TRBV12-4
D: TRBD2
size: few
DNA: TGTGCCAGCAGTTTTCACCGGGAGGGCCCCAATGAGCAGTTCTTC
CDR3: CASSFHREGPNEQFF

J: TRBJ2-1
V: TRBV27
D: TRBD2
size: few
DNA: TGTGCCAGCAGTTTGGTCAGTCCCCTCAAACTAGCGGGAGTGAACAATGAGCAGTTCTTC
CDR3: CASSLVSPLKLAGVNNEQFF

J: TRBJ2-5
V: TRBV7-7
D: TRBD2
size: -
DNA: TGTGCCAGCAGCGCGTCAGCGGGGGGGACCCAGTACTTC
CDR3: CASSASAGGTQYF

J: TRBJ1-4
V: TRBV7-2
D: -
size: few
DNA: TGTGCCAGCAGCGCCGCAGGGACAACTAATGAAAAACTGTTTTTT
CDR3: CASSAAGTTNEKLFF

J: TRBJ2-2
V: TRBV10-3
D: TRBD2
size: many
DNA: TGTGCCATCAGTGAGTTTGGTGCGGGAGCGAACACCGGGGAGCTGTTTTTT
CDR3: CAISEFGAGANTGELFF

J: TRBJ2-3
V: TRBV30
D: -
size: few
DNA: TGTGCCTGGGCAAGCACAGATACGCAGTATTTT
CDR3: CAWASTDTQYF

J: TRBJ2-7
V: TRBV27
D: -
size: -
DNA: TGTGCCAGCAGTTTAATTGGTTTCGAGCAGTACTTC
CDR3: CASSLIGFEQYF

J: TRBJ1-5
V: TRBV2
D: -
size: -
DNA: TGTGCCAGCAGGACGGGGGGAAATGGCCAGCCCCAGCATTTT
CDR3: CASRTGGNGQPQHF

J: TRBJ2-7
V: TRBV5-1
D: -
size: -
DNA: TGCGCCAGCAGGGGTCAGGACCGCTACGAGCAGTACTTC
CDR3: CASRGQDRYEQYF

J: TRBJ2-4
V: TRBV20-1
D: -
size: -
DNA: TGCAGTGCTAGTCCGCACAGGACATTTCACATTCAGTACTTC
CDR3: CSASPHRTFHIQYF

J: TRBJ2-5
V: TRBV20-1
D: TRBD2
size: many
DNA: TGCAGTGCTAGAGATTTGGGGGAGGGAGAGACCCAGTACTTC
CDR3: CSARDLGEGETQYF

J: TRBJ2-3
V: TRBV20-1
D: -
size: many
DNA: TGCAGTGCTAGGGTTTCTACCCCCATAGATACGCAGTATTTT
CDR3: CSARVSTPIDTQYF

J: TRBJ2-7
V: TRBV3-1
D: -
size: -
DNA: TGTGCCTGCTGTTTAGATTATCGAGGTACGGGACATGGAACCTACGAGCAGTACTTC
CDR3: CACCLDYRGTGHGTYEQYF

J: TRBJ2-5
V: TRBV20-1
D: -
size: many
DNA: TGCAGTGCTGAGATGGGTTTACAAGAGACCCAGTACTTC
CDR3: CSAEMGLQETQYF

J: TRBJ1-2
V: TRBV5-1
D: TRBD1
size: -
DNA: TGCGCCAGCAGGAGGACAGGGGTCGAATCGAGCGGCTACACCTTC
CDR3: CASRRTGVESSGYTF

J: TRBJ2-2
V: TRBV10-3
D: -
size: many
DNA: TGTGCCATCAGTGCCGATACCGGGGAGCTGTTTTTT
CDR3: CAISADTGELFF

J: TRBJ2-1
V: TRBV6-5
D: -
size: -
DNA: TGTGCCAGCAGTTACGTTTTGGGGCCCCCAGAAAATGAGCAGTTCTTC
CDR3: CASSYVLGPPENEQFF

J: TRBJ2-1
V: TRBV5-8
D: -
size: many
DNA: TGTGCCAGCAGCTTGTCAGGGTGGGGCTACAATGAGCAGTTCTTC
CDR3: CASSLSGWGYNEQFF

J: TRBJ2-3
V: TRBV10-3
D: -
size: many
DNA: TGTGCCATCAGTGAGTGGGGAGCGACCGACACAGATACGCAGTATTTT
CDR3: CAISEWGATDTDTQYF

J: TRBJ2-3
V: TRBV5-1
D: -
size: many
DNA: TGCGCCAGCACCTGGGAAGATACGCAGTATTTT
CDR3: CASTWEDTQYF

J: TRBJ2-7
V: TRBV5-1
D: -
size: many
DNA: TGCGCCAGCAGCTTTGCAAGGGGCTACGAGCAGTACTTC
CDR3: CASSFARGYEQYF

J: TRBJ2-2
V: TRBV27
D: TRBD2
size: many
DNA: TGTGCCAGCAGTATTTTGCGGGAGAAGGGCTGGGAGCTGTTTTTT
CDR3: CASSILREKGWELFF

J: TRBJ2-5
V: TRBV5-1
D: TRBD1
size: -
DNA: TGCGCCAGCAGCCCGGGACAGGCCGAAGAGACCCAGTACTTC
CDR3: CASSPGQAEETQYF

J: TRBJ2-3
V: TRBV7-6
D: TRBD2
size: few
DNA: TGTGCCAGCAGCACCGGACTAGCGGGAGGTGGGTCAGATACGCAGTATTTT
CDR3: CASSTGLAGGGSDTQYF

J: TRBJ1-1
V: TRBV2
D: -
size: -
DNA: TGTGCCAGCAGTGGTGGGGGGCCGGGAGCTTTCTTT
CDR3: CASSGGGPGAFF

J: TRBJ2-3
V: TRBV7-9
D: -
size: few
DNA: TGTGCCAGCAGCTTTAAGAGACAGGGCACAGATACGCAGTATTTT
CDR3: CASSFKRQGTDTQYF

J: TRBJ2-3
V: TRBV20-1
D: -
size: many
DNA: TGCAGTGCTTCCTTGTTTTTGCGGGACCCCCGGGATACGCAGTATTTT
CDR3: CSASLFLRDPRDTQYF

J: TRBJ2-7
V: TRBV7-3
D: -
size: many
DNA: TGTGCCAGCAGCTTATTCGGCGGCATCAACTACGAGCAGTACTTC
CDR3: CASSLFGGINYEQYF

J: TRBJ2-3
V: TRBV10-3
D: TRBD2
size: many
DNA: TGTGCCATCAGCCTAGGAGGTAGCGGGAGGGGAGCAGATACGCAGTATTTT
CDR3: CAISLGGSGRGADTQYF

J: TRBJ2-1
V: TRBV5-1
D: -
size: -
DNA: TGCGCCAGCAGCTCGGGAGCGGAACCCTCGGAGCAGTTCTTC
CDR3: CASSSGAEPSEQFF